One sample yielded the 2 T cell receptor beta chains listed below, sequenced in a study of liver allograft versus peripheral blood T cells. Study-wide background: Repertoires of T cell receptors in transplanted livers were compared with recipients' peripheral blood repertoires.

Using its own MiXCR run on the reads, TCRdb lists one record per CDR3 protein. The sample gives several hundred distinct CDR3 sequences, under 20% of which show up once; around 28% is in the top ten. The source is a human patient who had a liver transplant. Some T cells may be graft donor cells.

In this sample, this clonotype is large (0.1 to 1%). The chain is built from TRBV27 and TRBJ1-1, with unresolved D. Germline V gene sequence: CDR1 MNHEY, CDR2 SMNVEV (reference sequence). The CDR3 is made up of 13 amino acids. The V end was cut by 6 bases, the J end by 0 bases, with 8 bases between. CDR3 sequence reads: CASRDLMNTEAFF. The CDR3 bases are TGTGCCAGCAGGGACCTTATGAACACTGAAGCTTTCTTT.

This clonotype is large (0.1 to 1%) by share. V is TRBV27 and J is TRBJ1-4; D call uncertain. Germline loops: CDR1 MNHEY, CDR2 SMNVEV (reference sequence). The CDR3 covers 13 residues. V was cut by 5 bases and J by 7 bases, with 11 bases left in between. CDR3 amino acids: CASSRGWGEKLFF. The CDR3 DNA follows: TGTGCCAGCAGTCGAGGCTGGGGTGAAAAACTGTTTTTT.